The T cell receptor beta chain under discussion was sequenced for a study of T-cell memory formation after mild COVID-19. The CDR3 consists of 13 residues. CDR1 and CDR2 (germline): LNHNV, YYDKDF (reference sequence). V gave up 4 bases and J gave up 7 bases, with 8 bases separating them. One entry per CDR3 protein, called by TCRdb with MiXCR from the 5' RACE reads. The sample consists of fewer than 250,000 distinct CDR3 sequences, 15% of them appearing once. This clonotype came up a few times. The V and J genes are TRBV15 and TRBJ1-6; D uncertain. The TCR originated in an adult woman who had mild COVID-19 (a few samples of this study predate the infection). Cell type and time point are not known. Sequenced input: PBMCs or a T cell subset sorted from them (not recorded which). CDR3 coding DNA: TGTGCCACCAGCAAGGGTAGCAATTCACCCCTCCACTTT. Protein sequence: CATSKGSNSPLHF.